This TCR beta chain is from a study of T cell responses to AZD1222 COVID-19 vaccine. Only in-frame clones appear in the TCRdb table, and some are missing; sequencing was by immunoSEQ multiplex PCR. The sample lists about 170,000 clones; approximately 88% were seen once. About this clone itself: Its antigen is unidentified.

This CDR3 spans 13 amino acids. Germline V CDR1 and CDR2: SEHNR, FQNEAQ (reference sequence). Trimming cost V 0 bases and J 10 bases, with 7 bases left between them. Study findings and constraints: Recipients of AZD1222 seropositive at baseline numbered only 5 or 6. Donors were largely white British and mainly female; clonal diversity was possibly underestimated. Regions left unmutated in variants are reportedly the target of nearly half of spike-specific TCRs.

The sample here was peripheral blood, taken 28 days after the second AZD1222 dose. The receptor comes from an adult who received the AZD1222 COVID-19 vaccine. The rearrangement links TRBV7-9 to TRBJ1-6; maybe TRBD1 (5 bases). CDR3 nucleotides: TGTGCCAGCAGCTTAGCGGGGGACTCACCCCTCCACTTT. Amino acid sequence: CASSLAGDSPLHF.